This entry describes one T cell receptor (beta chain). The sample belongs to a study of OX40 agonist ivuxolimab in advanced cancers. With 2 bases removed from V and 11 bases from J, the gap between germline ends came to 12 bases. This CDR3 comprises 12 residues. Germline CDR1 and CDR2: SGDLS and YYNGEE. Clones were read by immunoSEQ multiplex PCR, and TCRdb kept only the in-frame ones, dropping some. The sample has about 40,000 clones, approximately 84% seen once. The sequence derives from an adult with an advanced solid tumor such as melanoma, head and neck, liver or kidney cancer. The J gene is TRBJ2-3, the V gene TRBV9, with unresolved D. This specimen was CD4+ or CD8+ T cells sorted from blood, taken in a trial of the OX40 agonist ivuxolimab. The chain's CDR3 is CASSVGSLRQYF. CDR3 nucleotides: TGTGCCAGCAGCGTTGGCAGTCTACGGCAGTATTTT.